This paragraph reports one T cell receptor beta chain. CDR3 size: 15 residues. CDR1 SGHVS and CDR2 FQNEAQ come from the germline V gene. The V gene lost 5 bases and the J gene lost 0 bases, with 12 bases spanning the gap. This record comes from a study of T cell responses to AZD1222 COVID-19 vaccine. Study summary: Timing groups of about 4 and about 12 weeks for second doses were pooled.

Profiling relied on immunoSEQ multiplex PCR, and the TCRdb table lists in-frame clones only, not all of them. The sample has roughly 100,000 clones; roughly 87% are singletons. The chain carries TRBV7-8 and TRBJ2-3; no clear D. Sequencing was performed on peripheral blood, taken on day 0 of AZD1222 vaccination. This sequence was found in an adult in good health. In nucleotides, the CDR3 is TGTGCCAGCAGCCCGTGGACGTCTAGCACAGATACGCAGTATTTT. This codes for CASSPWTSSTDTQYF.